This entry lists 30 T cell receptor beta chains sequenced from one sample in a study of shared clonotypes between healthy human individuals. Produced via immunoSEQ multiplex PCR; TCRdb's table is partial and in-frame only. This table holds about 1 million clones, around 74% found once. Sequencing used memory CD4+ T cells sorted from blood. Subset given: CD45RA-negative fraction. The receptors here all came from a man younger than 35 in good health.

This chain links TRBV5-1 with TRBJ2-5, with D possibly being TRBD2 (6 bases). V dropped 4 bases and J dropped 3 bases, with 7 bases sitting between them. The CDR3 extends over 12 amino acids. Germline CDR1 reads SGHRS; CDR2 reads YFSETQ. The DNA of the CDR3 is TGCGCCAGCAGCCGGAGGGAAGAGACCCAGTACTTC. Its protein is CASSRREETQYF.

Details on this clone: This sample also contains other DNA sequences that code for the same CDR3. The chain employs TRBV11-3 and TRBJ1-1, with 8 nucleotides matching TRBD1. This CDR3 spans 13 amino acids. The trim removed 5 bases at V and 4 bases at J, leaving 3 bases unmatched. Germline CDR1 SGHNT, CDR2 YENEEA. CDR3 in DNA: TGTGCCAGCAGCCTCACAGGGGGCACTGAAGCTTTCTTT. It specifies CASSLTGGTEAFF.

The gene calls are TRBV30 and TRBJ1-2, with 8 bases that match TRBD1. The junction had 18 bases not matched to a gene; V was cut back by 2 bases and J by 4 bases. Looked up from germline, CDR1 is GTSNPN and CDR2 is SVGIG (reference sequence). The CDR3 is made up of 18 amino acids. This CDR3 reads CAWSPPWTGRDSGYGYTF. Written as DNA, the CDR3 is TGTGCCTGGAGTCCACCCTGGACAGGGAGGGACTCGGGCTATGGCTACACCTTC. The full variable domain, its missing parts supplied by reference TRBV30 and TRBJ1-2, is SQTIHQWPATLVQPVGSPLSLECTVEGTSNPNLYWYRQAAGRGLQLLFYSVGIGQISSEVPQNLSASRPQDRQFILSSKKLLLSDSGFYLCAWSPPWTGRDSGYGYTFGSGTRLTVV.

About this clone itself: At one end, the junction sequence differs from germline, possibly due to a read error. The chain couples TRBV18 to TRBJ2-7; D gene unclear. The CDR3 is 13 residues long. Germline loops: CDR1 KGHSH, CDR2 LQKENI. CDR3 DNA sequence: TGTGCCAGCTCATCACCGGTTGTCCACGAGCAGTACTTC. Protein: CASSSPVVHEQYF.

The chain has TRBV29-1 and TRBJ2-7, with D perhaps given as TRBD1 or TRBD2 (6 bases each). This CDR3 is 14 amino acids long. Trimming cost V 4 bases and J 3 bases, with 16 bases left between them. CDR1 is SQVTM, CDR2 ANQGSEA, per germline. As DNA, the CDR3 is TGCAGCGTTGGGTTGGAGGGACATTTCTACGAGCAGTACTTC. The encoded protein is CSVGLEGHFYEQYF.

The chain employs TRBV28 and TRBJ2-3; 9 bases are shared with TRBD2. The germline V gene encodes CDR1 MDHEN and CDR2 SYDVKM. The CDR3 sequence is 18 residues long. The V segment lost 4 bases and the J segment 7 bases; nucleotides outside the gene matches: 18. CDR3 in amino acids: CASSSRMLAGYVSHTQYF. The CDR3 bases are TGTGCCAGCAGTTCCCGAATGCTAGCGGGGTATGTTTCACATACGCAGTATTTT.

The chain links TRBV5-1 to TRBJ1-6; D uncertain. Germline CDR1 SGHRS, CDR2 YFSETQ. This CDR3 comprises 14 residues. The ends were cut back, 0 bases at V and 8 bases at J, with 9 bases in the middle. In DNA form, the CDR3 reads TGCGCCAGCAGCTTGGAGTACAGTGATTCACCCCTCCACTTT. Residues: CASSLEYSDSPLHF.

For the CDR3, the DNA is TGTGCCAGTAGGAGAGGGGGTATGGATTCACCCCTCCACTTT. Its translation: CASRRGGMDSPLHF. The J gene is TRBJ1-6, the V gene TRBV19; D perhaps matches TRBD1 (6 bases). Germline V CDR1 and CDR2: LNHDA, SQIVND (reference sequence). V lost 6 bases and J lost 8, with 14 bases in between. CDR3 length equals 14 residues.

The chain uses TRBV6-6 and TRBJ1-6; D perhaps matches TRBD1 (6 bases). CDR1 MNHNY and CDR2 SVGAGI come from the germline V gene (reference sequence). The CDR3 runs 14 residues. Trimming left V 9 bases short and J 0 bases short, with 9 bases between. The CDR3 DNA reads TGTGCCAGTCAGGGGAGCTCCTATAATTCACCCCTCCACTTT. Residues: CASQGSSYNSPLHF.

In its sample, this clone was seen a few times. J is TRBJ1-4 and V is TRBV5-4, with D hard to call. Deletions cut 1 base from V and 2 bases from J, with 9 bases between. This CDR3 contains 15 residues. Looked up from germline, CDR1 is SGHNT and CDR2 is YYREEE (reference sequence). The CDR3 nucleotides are TGTGCCAGCAGCTTGTATGGGATGACTAATGAAAAACTGTTTTTT. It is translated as CASSLYGMTNEKLFF.

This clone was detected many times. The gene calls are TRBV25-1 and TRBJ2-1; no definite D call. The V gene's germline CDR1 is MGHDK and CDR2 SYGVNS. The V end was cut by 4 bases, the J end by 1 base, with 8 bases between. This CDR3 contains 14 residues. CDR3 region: CASSVDGSYNEQFF. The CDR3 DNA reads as TGTGCCAGCAGTGTGGACGGTTCCTACAATGAGCAGTTCTTC.

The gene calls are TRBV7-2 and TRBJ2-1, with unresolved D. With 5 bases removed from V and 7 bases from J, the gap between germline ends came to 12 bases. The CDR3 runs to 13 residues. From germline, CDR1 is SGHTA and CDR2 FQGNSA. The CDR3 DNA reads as TGTGCCAGCAGCCGCAGCCCATCTAATGAGCAGTTCTTC. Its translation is CASSRSPSNEQFF.

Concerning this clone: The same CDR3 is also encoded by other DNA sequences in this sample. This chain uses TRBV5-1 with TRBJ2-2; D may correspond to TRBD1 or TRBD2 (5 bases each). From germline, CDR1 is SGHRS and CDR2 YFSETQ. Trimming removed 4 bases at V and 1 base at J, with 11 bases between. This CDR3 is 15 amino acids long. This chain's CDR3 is CASSLGDRNTGELFF. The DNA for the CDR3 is TGCGCCAGCAGCCTGGGGGATAGGAACACCGGGGAGCTGTTTTTT.

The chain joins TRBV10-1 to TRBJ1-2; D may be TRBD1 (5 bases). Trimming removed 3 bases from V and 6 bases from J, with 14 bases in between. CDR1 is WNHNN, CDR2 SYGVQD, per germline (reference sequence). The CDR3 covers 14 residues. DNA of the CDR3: TGCGCCAGCAGTGACAGGGTGGATATTGATGGCTACACCTTC. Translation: CASSDRVDIDGYTF.

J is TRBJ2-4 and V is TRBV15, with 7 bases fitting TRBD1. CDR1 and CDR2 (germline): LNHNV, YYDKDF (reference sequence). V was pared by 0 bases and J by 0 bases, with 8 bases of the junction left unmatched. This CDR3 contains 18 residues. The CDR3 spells CATSREEMGQLAKNIQYF. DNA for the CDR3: TGTGCCACCAGCAGAGAGGAAATGGGACAGCTAGCCAAAAACATTCAGTACTTC.

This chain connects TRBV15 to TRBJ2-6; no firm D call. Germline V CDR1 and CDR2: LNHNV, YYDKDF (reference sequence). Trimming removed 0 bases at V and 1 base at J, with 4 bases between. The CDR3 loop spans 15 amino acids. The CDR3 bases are TGTGCCACCAGCAGAGATGGGTCTGGGGCCAACGTCCTGACTTTC. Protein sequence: CATSRDGSGANVLTF.

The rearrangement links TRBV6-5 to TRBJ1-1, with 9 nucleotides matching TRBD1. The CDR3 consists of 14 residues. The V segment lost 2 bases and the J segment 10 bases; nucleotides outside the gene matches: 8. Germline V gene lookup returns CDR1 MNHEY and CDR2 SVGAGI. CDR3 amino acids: CASSYRTGGRGAFF. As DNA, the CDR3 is TGTGCCAGCAGTTACCGAACAGGGGGCAGGGGAGCTTTCTTT.

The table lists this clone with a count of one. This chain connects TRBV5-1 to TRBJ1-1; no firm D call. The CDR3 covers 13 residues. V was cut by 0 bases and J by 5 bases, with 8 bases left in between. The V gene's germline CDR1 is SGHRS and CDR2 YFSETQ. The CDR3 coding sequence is TGCGCCAGCAGCTTGGGGGCGATGACTGAAGCTTTCTTT. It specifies CASSLGAMTEAFF. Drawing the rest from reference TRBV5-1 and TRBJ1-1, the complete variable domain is KAGVTQTPRYLIKTRGQQVTLSCSPISGHRSVSWYQQTPGQGLQFLFEYFSETQRNKGNFPGRFSGRQFSNSRSEMNVSTLELGDSALYLCASSLGAMTEAFFGQGTRLTVV.

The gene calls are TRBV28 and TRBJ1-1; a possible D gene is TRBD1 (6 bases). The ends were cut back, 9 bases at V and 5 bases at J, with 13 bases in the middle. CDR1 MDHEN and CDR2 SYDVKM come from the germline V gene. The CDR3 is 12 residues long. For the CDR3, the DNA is TGTGCCAGTGGGGGCGGGGATACTGAAGCTTTCTTT. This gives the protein CASGGGDTEAFF.

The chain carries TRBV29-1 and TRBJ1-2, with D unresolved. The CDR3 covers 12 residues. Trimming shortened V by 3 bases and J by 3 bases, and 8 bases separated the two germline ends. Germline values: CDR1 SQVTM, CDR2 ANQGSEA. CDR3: CSVEETHYGYTF. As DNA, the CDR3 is TGCAGCGTTGAGGAAACCCACTATGGCTACACCTTC. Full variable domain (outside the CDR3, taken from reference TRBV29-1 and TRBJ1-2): SAVISQKPSRDICQRGTSLTIQCQVDSQVTMMFWYRQQPGQSLTLIATANQGSEATYESGFVIDKFPISRPNLTFSTLTVSNMSPEDSSIYLCSVEETHYGYTFGSGTRLTVV.

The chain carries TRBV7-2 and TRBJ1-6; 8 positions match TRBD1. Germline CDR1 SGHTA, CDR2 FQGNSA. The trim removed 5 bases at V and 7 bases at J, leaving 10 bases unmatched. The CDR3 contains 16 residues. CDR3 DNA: TGTGCCAGCAGCCCGCGGACAGGGCTCCCGAATTCACCCCTCCACTTT. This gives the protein CASSPRTGLPNSPLHF.

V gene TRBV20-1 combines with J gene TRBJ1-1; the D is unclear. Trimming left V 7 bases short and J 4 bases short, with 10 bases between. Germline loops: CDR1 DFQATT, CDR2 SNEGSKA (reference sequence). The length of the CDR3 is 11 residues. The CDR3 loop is CSVPVGTEAFF. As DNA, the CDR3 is TGCAGTGTCCCGGTTGGCACTGAAGCTTTCTTT.

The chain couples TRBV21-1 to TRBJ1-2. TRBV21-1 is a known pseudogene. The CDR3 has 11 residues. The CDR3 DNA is TGTGCCAGCAGTTTGGGAGCTGGCTACACCTTC. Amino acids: CASSLGAGYTF.

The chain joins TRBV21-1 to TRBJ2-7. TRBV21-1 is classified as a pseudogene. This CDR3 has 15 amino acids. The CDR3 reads CASSKRGDIATVQYF. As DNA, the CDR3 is TGTGCCAGCAGCAAAAGGGGGGACATTGCGACCGTGCAGTACTTC.

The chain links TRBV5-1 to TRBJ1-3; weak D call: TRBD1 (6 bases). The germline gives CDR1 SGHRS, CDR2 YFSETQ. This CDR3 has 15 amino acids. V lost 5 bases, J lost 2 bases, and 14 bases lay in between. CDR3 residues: CASSEQGLAGNTIYF. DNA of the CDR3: TGCGCCAGCAGTGAACAGGGTCTTGCTGGAAACACCATATATTTT.

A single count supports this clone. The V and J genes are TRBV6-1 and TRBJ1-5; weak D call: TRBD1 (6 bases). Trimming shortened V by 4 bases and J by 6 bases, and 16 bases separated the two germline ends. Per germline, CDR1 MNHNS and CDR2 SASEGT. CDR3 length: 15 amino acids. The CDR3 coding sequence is TGTGCCAGCAGTGGAACCGGGGGCGCCGGTCAGCCCCAGCATTTT. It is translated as CASSGTGGAGQPQHF.

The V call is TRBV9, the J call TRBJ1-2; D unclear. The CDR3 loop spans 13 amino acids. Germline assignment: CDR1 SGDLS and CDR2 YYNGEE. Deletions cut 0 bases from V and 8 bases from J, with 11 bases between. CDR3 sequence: CASSVAEGSGYTF. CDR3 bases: TGTGCCAGCAGCGTAGCTGAGGGATCCGGCTACACCTTC.

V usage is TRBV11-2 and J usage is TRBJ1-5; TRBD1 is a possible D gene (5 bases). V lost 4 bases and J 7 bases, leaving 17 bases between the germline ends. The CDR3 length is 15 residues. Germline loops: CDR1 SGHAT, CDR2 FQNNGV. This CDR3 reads CASSSVPGLNQPQHF. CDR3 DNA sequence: TGTGCCAGCAGCTCGGTGCCAGGGCTCAACCAGCCCCAGCATTTT. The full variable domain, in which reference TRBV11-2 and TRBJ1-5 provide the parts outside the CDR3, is EAGVAQSPRYKIIEKRQSVAFWCNPISGHATLYWYQQILGQGPKLLIQFQNNGVVDDSQLPKDRFSAERLKGVDSTLKIQPAKLEDSAVYLCASSSVPGLNQPQHFGDGTRLSIL.

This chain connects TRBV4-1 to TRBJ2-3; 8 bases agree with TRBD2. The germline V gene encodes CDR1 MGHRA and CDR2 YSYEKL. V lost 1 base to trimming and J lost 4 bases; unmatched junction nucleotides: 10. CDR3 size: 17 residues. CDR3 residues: CASSQVAGGARADTQYF. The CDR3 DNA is TGCGCCAGCAGCCAAGTGGCCGGGGGGGCGAGAGCAGATACGCAGTATTTT.

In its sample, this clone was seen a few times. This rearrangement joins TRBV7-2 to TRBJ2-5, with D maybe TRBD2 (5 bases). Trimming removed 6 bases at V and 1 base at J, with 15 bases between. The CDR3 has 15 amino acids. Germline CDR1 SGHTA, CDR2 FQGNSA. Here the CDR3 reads CASRPGGSGQETQYF. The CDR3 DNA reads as TGTGCCAGCAGACCCGGTGGGAGCGGCCAAGAGACCCAGTACTTC.